This entry concerns a single T cell receptor beta chain. Study members were between about 18 and 95 years old and lived in approximately 25 US regions. In assigning cohorts, the study relied on participant-reported clinical history. Some clones are missing from TCRdb's copy, which holds only in-frame ones; the method was immunoSEQ multiplex PCR. The sample carries under 300,000 clones, around 89% recorded once. These data belong to a study of blood T cell repertoires in COVID-19. The receptor comes from a man in his forties who had recovered from COVID-19. The material sequenced was PBMCs or T cells enriched from blood (not recorded which).

The CDR3 protein is CATRSPGEGQPQHF. In nucleotides, the CDR3 is TGTGCCACCCGCTCTCCCGGAGAAGGTCAGCCCCAGCATTTT. The chain combines TRBV6-5 with TRBJ1-5; D is unresolved. Per germline, CDR1 MNHEY and CDR2 SVGAGI. The length of the CDR3 is 14 residues. Trimming left V 10 bases short and J 6 bases short, with 19 bases between.